The T cell receptor beta chain under discussion was sequenced for a study of control samples from healthy donors and cancer patients. CDR1 SGHTA and CDR2 FQGNSA come from the germline V gene. V dropped 0 bases and J dropped 1 base, with 4 bases sitting between them. The CDR3 consists of 14 residues. The data were produced by immunoSEQ multiplex PCR, yet TCRdb's version contains in-frame clones alone and is incomplete. Of 130,000 or so clones listed, approximately 91% are singletons. The V and J genes are TRBV7-2 and TRBJ2-1; D call uncertain. The sequenced material came from blood. The TCR comes from a man aged 50-60 years in good health. Here the CDR3 reads CASSLAGSYNEQFF. The CDR3, as DNA: TGTGCCAGCAGCTTAGCGGGTTCCTACAATGAGCAGTTCTTC.